A single T cell receptor (beta chain) is shown here with its context. This sample was included in a study of T cells expressing NK-cell markers. Reprocessing the 5' RACE reads, TCRdb reports a single entry for every CDR3 protein and omits DNA. The data show 400,000 to 450,000 distinct CDR3 sequences, and the top ten clones hold 7.3%. This receptor was taken from a woman between 18 and 70 years old in good health. The specimen sequenced was blood T cells: a sorted CD56 or NKG2C T cell subset, CD4+ or CD8+ T cells, or bulk PBMC T cells (not recorded which).

CDR3 amino acids: CASSPGTTLTGNTGELFF. This chain joins TRBV5-1 and TRBJ2-2; the D call of TRBD1 rests on TCRdb alone, since no DNA is present to check it. The CDR3 spans 18 residues. Germline assignment: CDR1 SGHRS and CDR2 YFSETQ.